This is a list of T cell receptor beta chains from one sample in a study of CD8 T cells in ankylosing spondylitis. TCRdb used MiXCR to reprocess the 5' RACE reads, holding one entry per CDR3 protein. Here the sample spans a few hundred thousand distinct CDR3 sequences, approximately 20% being singletons. The sample comprised blood, either unsorted or a sorted T cell fraction (not recorded which). The receptor set was obtained from a male donor with ankylosing spondylitis. The CDR3 runs from the conserved cysteine through the conserved F or W. Fields, in order: D gene, clone size, J gene, V gene, CDR3 DNA, CDR3 protein. D genes are given only for firm matches. Not every row has a clone size; where given, it reads once, few, many or a size class.

-	few	TRBJ2-1	TRBV11-2	TGTGCCAGCAGCCACCCCACTGAGCAGTTCTTC	CASSHPTEQFF
TRBD1	-	TRBJ2-1	TRBV6-2/TRBV6-3	TGTGCCAGCAGTGCCCCGTGGGACAGGGGCTACAATGAGCAGTTCTTC	CASSAPWDRGYNEQFF
-	few	TRBJ2-3	TRBV2	TGTGCCAGCGGGAGGACTCACACAGATACGCAGTATTTT	CASGRTHTDTQYF
-	-	TRBJ2-7	TRBV12-3/TRBV12-4	TGTGCCAGCAGTTTAGTCCCAGGGACCGAGCAGTACTTC	CASSLVPGTEQYF
TRBD1	many	TRBJ2-2	TRBV7-2	TGTGCCAGCAGCCGGACAGGCACCGGGGAGCTGTTTTTT	CASSRTGTGELFF
-	many	TRBJ2-6	TRBV12-3/TRBV12-4	TGTGCCAGCAGTTTGGGGAGCTCTGGGGCCAACGTCCTGACTTTC	CASSLGSSGANVLTF
-	-	TRBJ1-2	TRBV15	TGTGCCACCACGCAGGGAGGGGATGGCTACACCTTC	CATTQGGDGYTF
-	-	TRBJ2-1	TRBV28	TGTGCCAGCAGGAACCCCGTGATTCCGGGGGAGAATGAGCAGTTCTTC	CASRNPVIPGENEQFF
-	many	TRBJ2-2	TRBV6-1	TGTGCCAGCAGTCCCCTATGGGGGGGCGGGAGAAACACCGGGGAGCTGTTTTTT	CASSPLWGGGRNTGELFF
-	many	TRBJ1-1	TRBV7-9	TGTGCCAGCAGCTTATCGAGGGGAGACACTGAAGCTTTCTTT	CASSLSRGDTEAFF
-	few	TRBJ2-7	TRBV12-3/TRBV12-4	TGTGCCAGCAGCCGCGACGGCCCAACCTACGAGCAGTACTTC	CASSRDGPTYEQYF
-	-	TRBJ2-1	TRBV20-1	TGCAGTGCTAGGCCGGGAAACTCCTACAATGAGCAGTTCTTC	CSARPGNSYNEQFF
-	-	TRBJ2-5	TRBV5-1	TGCGCCAGCAGCTTGGGGCGTTTTGAGACCCAGCACTTC	CASSLGRFETQHF
-	-	TRBJ2-5	TRBV27	TGTGCCAGCAGTACCCCAGGGGCCGCGGCCCAGTACTTC	CASSTPGAAAQYF
-	few	TRBJ1-3	TRBV4-2	TGTGCCAGCAGCCAAGGGCAGTTCGGAAACACCATATATTTT	CASSQGQFGNTIYF
-	-	TRBJ1-1	TRBV9	TGTGCCAGCAGCGTAGATCCCGGAGCCACCCGAGGAGCTTTCTTT	CASSVDPGATRGAFF
-	-	TRBJ2-7	TRBV10-3	TGTGCCACCTCCGGGCCCTCCTACGAGCAGTACTTC	CATSGPSYEQYF
-	few	TRBJ2-5	TRBV5-1	TGCGCCAGCAGCCGGGACCATATGGAGACCCAGTACTTC	CASSRDHMETQYF
TRBD2	once	TRBJ2-7	TRBV20-1	TGCAGTGCCCCCCGAAGCGGGAGCCACGAGCAGTACTTC	CSAPRSGSHEQYF
TRBD2	-	TRBJ2-5	TRBV20-1	TGCAGTGCTAGATCCCTAGCGGACTATAGGACCCAGTACTTC	CSARSLADYRTQYF
-	few	TRBJ1-1	TRBV12-5	TGTGCTAGTGGCCAGGGCGATGCGGGCACTGAAGCTTTCTTT	CASGQGDAGTEAFF
-	-	TRBJ1-1	TRBV2	TGTGCCAGCAGTACCAGAGGGAACACTGAAGCTTTCTTT	CASSTRGNTEAFF
-	few	TRBJ1-6	TRBV3-1	TGTGCCAGCAGCCAAGAAGTACGGGAAAATTCACCCCTCCACTTT	CASSQEVRENSPLHF
-	few	TRBJ1-2	TRBV28	TGTGCCAGCGCTACGGGGAAGGGCTATGGCTACACCTTC	CASATGKGYGYTF
-	few	TRBJ2-1	TRBV9	TGTGCCAGCAGCGCCATAGCAGACAATGAGCAGTTCTTC	CASSAIADNEQFF
TRBD2	-	TRBJ2-1	TRBV11-2	TGTGCCAGCAGCTTAAGGACTAGCGGGAGGGAAAGCTCCTACAATGAGCAGTTCTTC	CASSLRTSGRESSYNEQFF
TRBD2	once	TRBJ2-3	TRBV4-2	TGTGCCAGCAGCCCCCTAGCGGGAGTGGCAGATACGCAGTATTTT	CASSPLAGVADTQYF